This note documents a single T cell receptor (beta chain) sequence. The antigen is unknown. This table comes from immunoSEQ multiplex PCR, and its TCRdb copy is limited to in-frame clones, with some not included. Of more than 55,000 clones listed, 75% to 90% are singletons. V lost 7 bases, J lost 7 bases, and 6 bases stayed unmatched. The V gene's germline CDR1 is WSHSY and CDR2 SAAADI. The CDR3 spans 13 residues. This sample was taken from a study of T cell responses to AZD1222 COVID-19 vaccine. The study, taken as a whole, reports: Recipients of AZD1222 seropositive at baseline numbered only 5 or 6. It was only after the peak T cell response that any repertoires were sampled. Compared with day 0, the breadth and depth of the Spike-specific TCR repertoire rose significantly after two doses of AZD1222.

The TCR sequence derives from an adult who received the AZD1222 COVID-19 vaccine. The sample consisted of peripheral blood, taken 28 days after the second AZD1222 dose. The genes are TRBV10-2 and TRBJ1-4, with 7 bases matching TRBD1. Here the CDR3 reads CASNRGYAEKLFF. DNA for the CDR3: TGCGCCAGCAACAGGGGTTATGCTGAAAAACTGTTTTTT.